This entry lists 17 T cell receptor beta chains sequenced from one sample in a study of blood T cell repertoires in COVID-19. Profiling relied on immunoSEQ multiplex PCR, and the TCRdb table lists in-frame clones only, not all of them. The sample lists over 300,000 clones; 85% to 90% were seen once. The sequenced sample consisted of PBMCs or T cells enriched from blood (not recorded which). The receptors shown here come from a woman younger than 35 who had recovered from COVID-19.

This chain connects TRBV10-1 to TRBJ1-5; D is unclear. From germline, CDR1 is WNHNN and CDR2 SYGVQD (reference sequence). V lost 4 bases and J 5 bases, leaving 9 bases between the germline ends. The CDR3 covers 13 residues. The chain's CDR3 is CASSAGPDQPQHF. Here the CDR3 DNA reads TGCGCCAGCAGTGCAGGTCCTGATCAGCCCCAGCATTTT.

The chain is built from TRBV2 and TRBJ2-1; 8 bases align to TRBD2. This CDR3 has 12 residues. The V gene's germline CDR1 is SNHLY and CDR2 FYNNEI. The ends lost 9 bases at V and 7 bases at J; junction bases unmatched: 5. The CDR3 DNA follows: TGTGCCAGAACTAGCGGCCGGAATGAGCAGTTCTTC. Amino acids: CARTSGRNEQFF.

The chain carries TRBV7-9 and TRBJ2-7; tentative D call: TRBD2 (6 bases). V was trimmed by 4 bases and J by 6 bases, leaving 10 bases between them. This CDR3 region has 12 residues. Germline CDR1 SEHNR, CDR2 FQNEAQ (reference sequence). The CDR3 nucleotides are TGTGCCAGCAGCTGGAGGGAACCCGAGCAGTACTTC. It specifies CASSWREPEQYF. Drawing the rest from reference TRBV7-9 and TRBJ2-7, the complete variable domain is DTGVSQNPRHKITKRGQNVTFRCDPISEHNRLYWYRQTLGQGPEFLTYFQNEAQLEKSRLLSDRFSAERPKGSFSTLEIQRTEQGDSAMYLCASSWREPEQYFGPGTRLTVT.

This clone was seen a single time. The chain couples TRBV24-1 to TRBJ1-3; D perhaps matches TRBD1 (5 bases). CDR1 is KGHDR and CDR2 is SFDVKD in the germline V gene. The CDR3 consists of 14 residues. Trimming shortened V by 2 bases and J by 8 bases, and 12 bases separated the two germline ends. CDR3 bases: TGTGCCACCAGTGATTCAATTACAGGCGACACCATATATTTT. Residues: CATSDSITGDTIYF.

The chain uses TRBV7-8 and TRBJ1-1; 7 bases align to TRBD1. There are 14 residues in the CDR3. Germline CDR1 SGHVS, CDR2 FQNEAQ. The J segment lost 5 bases and the V segment lost 5 bases, leaving 8 bases of the junction unmatched. The CDR3 sequence is CASSPRRGVTEAFF. Here the CDR3 DNA reads TGTGCCAGCAGCCCCCGCAGGGGGGTAACTGAAGCTTTCTTT.

In this sample, this clone turned up many times. The J gene is TRBJ1-6, the V gene TRBV10-3; unclear D gene. V lost 1 base and J lost 6, with 19 bases in between. The CDR3 runs 18 residues. Germline CDR1 is ENHRY and CDR2 is SYGVKD. The CDR3 nucleotides are TGTGCCATCAGTGAGTGGAGCGTACGAGACGGCGGTAATTCACCCCTCCACTTT. As protein: CAISEWSVRDGGNSPLHF.

This clone occurred a few times. The chain uses TRBV10-1 and TRBJ2-7; 10 bases agree with TRBD2. Trimming at V came to 6 bases and at J to 6 bases, leaving 11 bases not matched to a gene. Per germline, CDR1 WNHNN and CDR2 SYGVQD (reference sequence). The CDR3 has 15 residues. This chain's CDR3 is CASSLLAGFDSEQYF. CDR3 DNA sequence: TGCGCCAGCAGCCTACTAGCGGGGTTTGACAGCGAGCAGTACTTC.

The V gene is TRBV18, the J gene TRBJ2-3; D might be TRBD2 (5 bases). Per germline, CDR1 KGHSH and CDR2 LQKENI. CDR3 length: 16 amino acids. The germline V and J ends were trimmed by 2 bases and 2 bases, with 14 bases remaining between them. CDR3 in amino acids: CASSPSSDYVTDTQYF. The DNA for the CDR3 is TGTGCCAGCTCACCATCCAGCGACTATGTCACAGATACGCAGTATTTT.

The chain uses TRBV10-3 and TRBJ1-5, with unresolved D. This CDR3 has 13 residues. Germline V CDR1 and CDR2: ENHRY, SYGVKD. Trimming cost V 10 bases and J 1 base, with 11 bases left between them. DNA of the CDR3: TGTGCCAACGGAGAGAGGAGCAATCAGCCCCAGCATTTT. As protein: CANGERSNQPQHF.

The rearrangement joins TRBV9 to TRBJ2-1; tentative D call: TRBD2 (6 bases). V lost 4 bases and J lost 4, with 18 bases in between. The V gene's germline CDR1 is SGDLS and CDR2 YYNGEE. This CDR3 has 16 amino acids. CDR3 protein: CASSPRTISRYNEQFF. The CDR3 DNA reads TGTGCCAGCAGCCCACGGACTATCTCGAGGTACAATGAGCAGTTCTTC.

This sequence joins TRBV15 and TRBJ1-1; no firm D call. With 1 base removed from V and 3 bases from J, the gap between germline ends came to 15 bases. The CDR3 sequence is 16 residues long. The germline V gene encodes CDR1 LNHNV and CDR2 YYDKDF (reference sequence). The CDR3 here is CATSRGAHGGYTEAFF. The CDR3 nucleotides read TGTGCCACCAGCAGAGGGGCCCACGGAGGATACACTGAAGCTTTCTTT.

The chain employs TRBV5-8 and TRBJ1-6, with unresolved D. This CDR3 comprises 14 residues. Trimming took 2 bases from V and 9 from J, leaving 12 bases between them. Germline V gene sequence: CDR1 SGHTS, CDR2 YDEGEE. The CDR3 sequence is CASSFWAAGSPLHF. The CDR3 DNA sequence: TGTGCCAGCAGCTTTTGGGCCGCGGGTTCACCCCTCCACTTT.

This chain joins TRBV28 and TRBJ1-2, with D possibly being TRBD1 (5 bases). The germline V and J ends were trimmed by 6 bases and 6 bases, with 17 bases remaining between them. In germline, CDR1 is MDHEN, CDR2 SYDVKM. There are 14 residues in the CDR3. The CDR3 DNA follows: TGTGCCAGCAGCTACCTCGGGACTAGGGATGGCTACACCTTC. Translation: CASSYLGTRDGYTF.

In this sample, this clone turned up once. The chain joins TRBV13 to TRBJ2-7; the D gene is possibly TRBD1 (6 bases). In germline, CDR1 is PRHDT, CDR2 FYEKMQ (reference sequence). V was shortened by 5 bases and J by 5 bases, with 16 bases between the two germline ends. The CDR3 runs 14 residues. The CDR3 coding sequence is TGTGCCAGCAGCGGGTACAGGGTATCGAACGAGCAGTACTTC. Translated, it gives CASSGYRVSNEQYF. Combining the CDR3 with reference TRBV13 and TRBJ2-7 gives the whole variable domain AAGVIQSPRHLIKEKRETATLKCYPIPRHDTVYWYQQGPGQDPQFLISFYEKMQSDKGSIPDRFSAQQFSDYHSELNMSSLELGDSALYFCASSGYRVSNEQYFGPGTRLTVT.

The CDR3 sequence is CASNLRGGAGYTF. The DNA for the CDR3 is TGTGCCAGCAACCTCCGAGGGGGGGCTGGCTACACCTTC. The genes are TRBV5-6 and TRBJ1-2; possible D gene TRBD1, 6 bases. The CDR3 has 13 residues. The germline V gene has CDR1 SGHDT and CDR2 YYEEEE. The V end was cut by 6 bases, the J end by 7 bases, with 16 bases between. The full variable domain, rest sourced from reference TRBV5-6 and TRBJ1-2, is DAGVTQSPTHLIKTRGQQVTLRCSPKSGHDTVSWYQQALGQGPQFIFQYYEEEERQRGNFPDRFSGHQFPNYSSELNVNALLLGDSALYLCASNLRGGAGYTFGSGTRLTVV.

This rearrangement joins TRBV2 to TRBJ1-6, with TRBD1 identical over 9 bases. V was pared by 6 bases and J by 8 bases, with 8 bases of the junction left unmatched. The CDR3 extends over 15 amino acids. Germline V gene data show CDR1 as SNHLY and CDR2 as FYNNEI. In DNA form, the CDR3 reads TGTGCCAGCAGCGGCCACACAGGGGGCGATTCACCCCTCCACTTT. Translating gives CASSGHTGGDSPLHF.

V and J are TRBV23-1 and TRBJ1-4; D remains unclear. TRBV23-1 is given ORF status, its function remaining uncertain. V lost 4 bases to trimming and J lost 0 bases, with 12 bases between them. The CDR3 covers 16 residues. The CDR3 DNA follows: TGCGCCAGCAGTCGGAGTCTTTCTGCAACTAATGAAAAACTGTTTTTT. It specifies CASSRSLSATNEKLFF.